These 7 T cell receptor beta chains came from one sample sequenced in a study of cytomegalovirus exposure and HLA in healthy donors. Primers included in the PCR were 60 Vbeta and 13 Jbeta primers. Using immunoSEQ multiplex PCR, the repertoire was profiled, and TCRdb retains in-frame clones only, with some absent. This table has under 200,000 clones, 84% appearing once. The sequenced sample was PBMCs. The receptors originated from a woman aged 45-65 years in good health and CMV-seropositive.

The table lists this clone with a few counts. The chain has TRBV6-5 and TRBJ1-1; D call uncertain. The CDR3 sequence is 13 residues long. V was clipped by 8 bases and J by 1 base, with 11 bases between them. The germline gives CDR1 MNHEY, CDR2 SVGAGI. The chain's CDR3 is CASGKHQNTEAFF. The CDR3 nucleotides read TGTGCCAGCGGTAAACACCAGAACACTGAAGCTTTCTTT.

This chain links TRBV18 with TRBJ2-7, with TRBD2 matching 9 bases. J was trimmed by 6 bases and V by 5 bases; bases with no gene match: 8. Germline CDR1 reads KGHSH; CDR2 reads LQKENI. The CDR3 covers 14 residues. CDR3 region: CASSYSGGLGEQYF. As DNA, the CDR3 is TGTGCCAGCTCATATAGCGGGGGTCTGGGCGAGCAGTACTTC.

This rearrangement joins TRBV6-5 to TRBJ1-1; 9 bases agree with TRBD1. CDR3 size: 16 residues. Germline V lookup: CDR1 MNHEY, CDR2 SVGAGI. Trimming cost V 3 bases and J 0 bases; bases outside gene matches: 5. The CDR3 spells CASSYIGTGLNTEAFF. CDR3 sequence (DNA): TGTGCCAGCAGTTATATCGGGACAGGGTTGAACACTGAAGCTTTCTTT.

The V call is TRBV6-5, the J call TRBJ1-5; D may be TRBD1 (6 bases). V lost 5 bases, J lost 0 bases, and 11 bases lay in between. Germline CDR1 reads MNHEY; CDR2 reads SVGAGI. This CDR3 contains 15 residues. The DNA of the CDR3 is TGTGCCAGCAGTGCGGCAGGGGCTAGCAATCAGCCCCAGCATTTT. Its translation is CASSAAGASNQPQHF.

This clone was seen only a few times. The CDR3 DNA reads TGTGCCAGCAGTTACTCATCCGGGGGGCTAGATACGCAGTATTTT. This codes for CASSYSSGGLDTQYF. The chain couples TRBV6-5 to TRBJ2-3; maybe TRBD2 (7 bases). V was trimmed by 0 bases and J by 5 bases, leaving 12 bases between them. The CDR3 runs to 15 residues. Germline CDR1 and CDR2: MNHEY and SVGAGI.

The V and J genes are TRBV2 and TRBJ2-5, with 12 bases lining up with TRBD1. With 7 bases clipped from V and 4 bases from J, the junction kept 7 bases outside the gene matches. The germline V gene encodes CDR1 SNHLY and CDR2 FYNNEI. The CDR3 is 15 amino acids. CDR3 residues: CASTGTGGLGETQYF. The CDR3 DNA follows: TGTGCCAGCACCGGGACAGGGGGCTTGGGAGAGACCCAGTACTTC.

The chain has TRBV6-1 and TRBJ2-1; 9 bases match TRBD1. After removal of 3 bases from V and 5 bases from J, the junction contained 5 bases not matched to a gene. Germline V gene lookup returns CDR1 MNHNS and CDR2 SASEGT. The CDR3 is 15 residues long. The CDR3 nucleotides read TGTGCCAGCAGTGACGGGACAGGGAAGAACAATGAGCAGTTCTTC. It codes for CASSDGTGKNNEQFF.